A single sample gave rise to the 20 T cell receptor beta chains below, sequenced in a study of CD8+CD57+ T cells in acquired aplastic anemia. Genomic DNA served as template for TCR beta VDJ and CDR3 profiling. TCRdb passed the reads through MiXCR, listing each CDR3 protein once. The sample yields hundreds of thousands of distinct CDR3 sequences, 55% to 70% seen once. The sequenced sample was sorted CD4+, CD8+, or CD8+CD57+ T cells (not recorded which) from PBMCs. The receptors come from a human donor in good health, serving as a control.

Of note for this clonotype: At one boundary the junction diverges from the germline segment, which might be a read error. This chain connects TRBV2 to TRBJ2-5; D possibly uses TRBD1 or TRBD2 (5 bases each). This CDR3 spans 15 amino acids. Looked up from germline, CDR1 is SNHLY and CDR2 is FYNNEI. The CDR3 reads CASSPEVGRNNDDFF. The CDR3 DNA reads TGTGCCAGCAGCCCAGAGGTGGGACGGAACAATGACGATTTCTTT.

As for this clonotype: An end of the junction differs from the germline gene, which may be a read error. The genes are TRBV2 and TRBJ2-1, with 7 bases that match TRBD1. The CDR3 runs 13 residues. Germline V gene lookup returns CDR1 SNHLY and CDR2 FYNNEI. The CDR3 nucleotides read TGTGCCAGCAGCGATCAGGGGGACAATGAGCAGTTCTTT. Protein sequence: CASSDQGDNEQFF.

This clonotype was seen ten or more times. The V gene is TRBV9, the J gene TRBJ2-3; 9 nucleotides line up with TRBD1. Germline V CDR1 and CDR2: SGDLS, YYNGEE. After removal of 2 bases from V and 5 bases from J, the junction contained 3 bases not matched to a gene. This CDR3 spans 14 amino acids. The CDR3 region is CASSVGQGQDTQYF. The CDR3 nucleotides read TGTGCCAGCAGCGTGGGACAGGGACAAGATACGCAGTATTTT.

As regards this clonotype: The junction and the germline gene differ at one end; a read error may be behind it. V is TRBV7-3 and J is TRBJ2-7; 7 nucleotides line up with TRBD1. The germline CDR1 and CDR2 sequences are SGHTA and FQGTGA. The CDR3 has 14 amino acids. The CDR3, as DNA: TGTGCCAGCAGCTCCGGGACAGCCCACGACGAACAGTACTTC. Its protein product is CASSSGTAHDEQYF.

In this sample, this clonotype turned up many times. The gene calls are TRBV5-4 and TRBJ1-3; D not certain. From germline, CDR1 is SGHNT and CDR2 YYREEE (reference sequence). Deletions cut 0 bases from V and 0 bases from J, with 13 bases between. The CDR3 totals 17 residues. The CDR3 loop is CASSLDTGTVSGNTIYF. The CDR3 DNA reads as TGTGCCAGCAGCTTGGATACGGGAACAGTCTCTGGAAACACCATATATTTT.

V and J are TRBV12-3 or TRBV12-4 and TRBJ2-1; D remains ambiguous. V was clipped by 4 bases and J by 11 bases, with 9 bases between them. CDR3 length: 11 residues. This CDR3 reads CASSSGLKQFF. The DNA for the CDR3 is TGTGCCAGCAGTTCTGGCCTCAAGCAGTTCTTC.

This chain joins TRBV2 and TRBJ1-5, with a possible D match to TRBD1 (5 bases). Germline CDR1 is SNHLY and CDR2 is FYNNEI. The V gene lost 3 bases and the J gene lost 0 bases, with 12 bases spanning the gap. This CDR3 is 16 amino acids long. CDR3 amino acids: CASSELGLNSNQPQHF. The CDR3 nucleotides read TGTGCCAGCAGTGAGTTGGGACTCAATAGCAATCAGCCCCAGCATTTT.

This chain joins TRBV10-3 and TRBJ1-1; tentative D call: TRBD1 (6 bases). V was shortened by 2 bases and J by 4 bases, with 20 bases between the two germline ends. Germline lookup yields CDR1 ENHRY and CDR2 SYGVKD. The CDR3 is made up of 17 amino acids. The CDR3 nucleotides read TGTGCCATCAGTGAGCCCGTTAGGGGGTTCGAGGGCACTGAAGCTTTCTTT. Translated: CAISEPVRGFEGTEAFF.

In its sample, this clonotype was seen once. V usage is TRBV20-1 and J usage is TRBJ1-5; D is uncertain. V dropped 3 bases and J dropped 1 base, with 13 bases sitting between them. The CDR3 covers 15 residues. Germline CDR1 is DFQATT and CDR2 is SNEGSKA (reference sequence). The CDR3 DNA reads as TGCAGTGCTAGCTACACGTCTGGGAGCAATCAGCCCCAGCATTTT. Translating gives CSASYTSGSNQPQHF.

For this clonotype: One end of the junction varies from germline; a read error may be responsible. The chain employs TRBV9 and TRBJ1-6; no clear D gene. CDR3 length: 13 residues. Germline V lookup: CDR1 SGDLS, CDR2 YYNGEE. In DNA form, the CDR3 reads TGTGCCAGCAGCGTGCAGACTAATTCACCCCTCGAGTTT. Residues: CASSVQTNSPLEF.

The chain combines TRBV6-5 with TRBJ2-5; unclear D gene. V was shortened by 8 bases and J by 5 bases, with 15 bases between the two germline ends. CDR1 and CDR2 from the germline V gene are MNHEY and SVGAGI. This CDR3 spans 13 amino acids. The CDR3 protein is CASSELTRETQYF. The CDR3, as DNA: TGTGCCAGCTCAGAGCTTACACGGGAGACCCAGTACTTC.

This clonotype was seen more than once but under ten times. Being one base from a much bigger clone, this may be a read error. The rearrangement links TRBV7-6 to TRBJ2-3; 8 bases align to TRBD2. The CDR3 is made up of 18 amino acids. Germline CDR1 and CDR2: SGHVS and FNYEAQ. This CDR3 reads CASSQETGLAKGTDTQYF. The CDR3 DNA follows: TGCGCCAGCAGCCAAGAAACCGGACTAGCAAAGGGCACAGATACGCAGTATTTT.

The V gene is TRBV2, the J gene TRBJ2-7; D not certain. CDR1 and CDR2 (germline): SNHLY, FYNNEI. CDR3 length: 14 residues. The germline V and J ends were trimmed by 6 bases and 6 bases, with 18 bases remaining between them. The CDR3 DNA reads TGTGCCAGCAGCCCCACGATCACGTACACCGAGCAGTACTTC. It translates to CASSPTITYTEQYF.

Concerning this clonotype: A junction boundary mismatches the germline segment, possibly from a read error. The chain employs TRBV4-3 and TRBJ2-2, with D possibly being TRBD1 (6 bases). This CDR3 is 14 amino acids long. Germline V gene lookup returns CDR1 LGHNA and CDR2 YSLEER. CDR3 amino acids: CTRKVWGHTGELFF. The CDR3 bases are TGCACCAGGAAGGTTTGGGGGCACACCGGGGAGCTGTTTTTT.

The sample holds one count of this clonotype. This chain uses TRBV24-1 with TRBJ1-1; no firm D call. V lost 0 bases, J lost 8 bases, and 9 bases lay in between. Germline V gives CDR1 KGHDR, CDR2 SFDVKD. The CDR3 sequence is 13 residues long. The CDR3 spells CATSDLLGIEAFF. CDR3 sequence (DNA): TGTGCCACCAGTGATTTGCTTGGGATCGAAGCTTTCTTT.

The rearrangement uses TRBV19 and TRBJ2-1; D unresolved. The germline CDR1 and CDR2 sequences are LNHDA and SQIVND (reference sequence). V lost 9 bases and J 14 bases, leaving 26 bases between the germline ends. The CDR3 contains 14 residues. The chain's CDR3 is CASSLTRPNNYKFF. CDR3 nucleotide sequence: TGTGCCAGCAGTTTAACACGACCAAACAATTACAAGTTCTTC.

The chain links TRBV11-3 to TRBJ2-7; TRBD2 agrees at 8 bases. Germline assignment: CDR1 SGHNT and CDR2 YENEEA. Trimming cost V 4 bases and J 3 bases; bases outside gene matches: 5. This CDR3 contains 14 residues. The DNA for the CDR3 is TGTGCCAGCAGCTCTACGGGGGGGGTCTACGAGCAGTACTTC. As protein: CASSSTGGVYEQYF. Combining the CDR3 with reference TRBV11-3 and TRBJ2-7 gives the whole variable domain EAGVVQSPRYKIIEKKQPVAFWCNPISGHNTLYWYLQNLGQGPELLIRYENEEAVDDSQLPKDRFSAERLKGVDSTLKIQPAELGDSAVYLCASSSTGGVYEQYFGPGTRLTVT.

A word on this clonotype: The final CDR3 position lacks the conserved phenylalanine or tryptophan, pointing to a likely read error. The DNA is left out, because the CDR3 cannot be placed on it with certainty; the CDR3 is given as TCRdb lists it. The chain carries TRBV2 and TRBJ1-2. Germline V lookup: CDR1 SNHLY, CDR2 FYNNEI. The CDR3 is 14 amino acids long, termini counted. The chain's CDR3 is CASSVDTGELGFAE.

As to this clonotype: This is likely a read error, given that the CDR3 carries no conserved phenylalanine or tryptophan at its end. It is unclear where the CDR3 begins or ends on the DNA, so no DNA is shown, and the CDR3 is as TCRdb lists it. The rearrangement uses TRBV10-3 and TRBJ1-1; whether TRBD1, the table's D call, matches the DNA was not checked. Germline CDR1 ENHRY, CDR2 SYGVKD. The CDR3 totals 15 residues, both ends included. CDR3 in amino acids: CAISESRGGNTIYFG.

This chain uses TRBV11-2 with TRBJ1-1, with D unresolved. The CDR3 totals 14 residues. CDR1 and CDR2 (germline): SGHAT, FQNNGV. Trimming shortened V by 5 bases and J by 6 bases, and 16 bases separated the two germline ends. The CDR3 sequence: CASSLGLEVAEAFF. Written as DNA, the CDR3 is TGTGCCAGCAGCCTAGGCCTCGAGGTGGCTGAAGCTTTCTTT. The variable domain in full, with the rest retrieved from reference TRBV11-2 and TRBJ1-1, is EAGVAQSPRYKIIEKRQSVAFWCNPISGHATLYWYQQILGQGPKLLIQFQNNGVVDDSQLPKDRFSAERLKGVDSTLKIQPAKLEDSAVYLCASSLGLEVAEAFFGQGTRLTVV.